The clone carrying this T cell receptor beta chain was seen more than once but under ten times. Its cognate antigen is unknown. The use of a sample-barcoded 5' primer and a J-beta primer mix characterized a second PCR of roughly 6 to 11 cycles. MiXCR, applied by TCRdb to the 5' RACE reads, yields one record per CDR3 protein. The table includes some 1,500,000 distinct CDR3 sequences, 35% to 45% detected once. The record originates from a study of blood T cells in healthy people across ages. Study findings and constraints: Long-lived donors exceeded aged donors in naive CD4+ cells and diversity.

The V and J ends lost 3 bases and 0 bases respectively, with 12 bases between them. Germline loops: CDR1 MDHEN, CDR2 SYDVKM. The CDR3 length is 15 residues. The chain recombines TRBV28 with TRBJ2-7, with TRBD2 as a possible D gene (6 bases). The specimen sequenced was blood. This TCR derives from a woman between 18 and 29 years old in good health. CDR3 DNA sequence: TGTGCCAGCAGTTTCACGATCGGGAGCTCCTACGAGCAGTACTTC. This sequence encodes CASSFTIGSSYEQYF. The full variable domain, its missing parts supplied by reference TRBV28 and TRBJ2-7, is DVKVTQSSRYLVKRTGEKVFLECVQDMDHENMFWYRQDPGLGLRLIYFSYDVKMKEKGDIPEGYSVSREKKERFSLILESASTNQTSMYLCASSFTIGSSYEQYFGPGTRLTVT.